The 6 T cell receptor beta chains below were found in one sample sequenced in a study of blood T cell repertoires in COVID-19. The assay was immunoSEQ multiplex PCR, and TCRdb's table has in-frame clones only and misses some. This sample has around 200,000 clones, with about 85% found just once. Specimen: peripheral blood. These receptors were collected from a man aged 30 to 45 with acute or convalescent COVID-19.

The chain has TRBV9 and TRBJ2-5, with 9 bases identical to TRBD1. V was clipped by 0 bases and J by 1 base; unmatched bases: 7. Germline V gene data show CDR1 as SGDLS and CDR2 as YYNGEE. The CDR3 is 17 amino acids. The DNA of the CDR3 is TGTGCCAGCAGCGTAGGGGGAGGACAGGGGATCCAAGAGACCCAGTACTTC. This gives the protein CASSVGGGQGIQETQYF.

The rearrangement uses TRBV14 and TRBJ2-2; 10 bases line up with TRBD2. The CDR3 loop spans 16 amino acids. V gave up 4 bases and J gave up 5 bases; unmatched junction bases: 7. The germline V gene encodes CDR1 SGHDN and CDR2 FVKESK. CDR3 sequence: CASSRLAGGRTGELFF. The CDR3 DNA is TGTGCCAGCAGCCGCTTAGCGGGGGGACGAACCGGGGAGCTGTTTTTT.

The rearrangement links TRBV4-1 to TRBJ2-5; 8 bases are shared with TRBD2. Germline V gene data show CDR1 as MGHRA and CDR2 as YSYEKL. J was trimmed by 2 bases and V by 1 base; bases with no gene match: 18. The CDR3 loop spans 20 amino acids. CDR3 region: CASSQGDVLKREGPQETQYF. CDR3 in DNA: TGCGCCAGCAGCCAAGGGGATGTGTTGAAACGGGAGGGGCCTCAAGAGACCCAGTACTTC.

This chain uses TRBV7-9 with TRBJ2-2; TRBD1 matches 9 bases. CDR3 length equals 17 residues. The V gene's germline CDR1 is SEHNR and CDR2 FQNEAQ (reference sequence). V trimming: 5 bases; J trimming: 1 base; junction bases outside the gene matches: 8. CDR3 in amino acids: CASSPWPGQGNTGELFF. The CDR3 DNA reads TGTGCCAGCAGCCCGTGGCCGGGACAGGGGAACACCGGGGAGCTGTTTTTT.

V is TRBV11-2 and J is TRBJ2-1; maybe TRBD1 (6 bases). V was trimmed by 1 base and J by 6 bases, leaving 13 bases between them. The CDR3 spans 15 residues. Germline lookup yields CDR1 SGHAT and CDR2 FQNNGV. CDR3 nucleotide sequence: TGTGCCAGCAGCTTAGGACCCATCAGGGGCAATGAGCAGTTCTTC. This translates into CASSLGPIRGNEQFF.

This chain uses TRBV9 with TRBJ2-7; 12 positions match TRBD2. V was clipped by 2 bases and J by 0 bases; unmatched bases: 3. The CDR3 spans 16 residues. The germline CDR1 and CDR2 sequences are SGDLS and YYNGEE. The CDR3 DNA follows: TGTGCCAGCAGCGTCGGACTAGCGGGGACCTCCTACGAGCAGTACTTC. The encoded protein is CASSVGLAGTSYEQYF.